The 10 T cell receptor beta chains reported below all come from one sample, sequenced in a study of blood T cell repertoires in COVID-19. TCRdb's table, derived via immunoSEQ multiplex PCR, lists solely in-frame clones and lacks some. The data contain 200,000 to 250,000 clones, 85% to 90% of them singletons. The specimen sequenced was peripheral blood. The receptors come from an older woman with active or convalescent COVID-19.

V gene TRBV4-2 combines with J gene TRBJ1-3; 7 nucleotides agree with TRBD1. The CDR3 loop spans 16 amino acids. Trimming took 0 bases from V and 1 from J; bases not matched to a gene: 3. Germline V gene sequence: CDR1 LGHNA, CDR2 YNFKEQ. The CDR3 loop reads CASSQETGRSGNTIYF. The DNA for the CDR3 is TGTGCCAGCAGCCAAGAGACAGGGAGGTCTGGAAACACCATATATTTT.

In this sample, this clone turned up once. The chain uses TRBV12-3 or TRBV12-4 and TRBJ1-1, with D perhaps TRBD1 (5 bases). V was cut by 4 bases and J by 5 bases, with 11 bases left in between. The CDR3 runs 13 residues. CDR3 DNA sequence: TGTGCCAGCAGTTGGGGCGGGGGGACTGAAGCTTTCTTT. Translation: CASSWGGGTEAFF.

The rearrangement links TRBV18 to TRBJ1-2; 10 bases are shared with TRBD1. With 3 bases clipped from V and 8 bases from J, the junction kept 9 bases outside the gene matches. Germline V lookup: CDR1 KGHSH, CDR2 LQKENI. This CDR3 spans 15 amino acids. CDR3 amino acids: CASSPLTGGAGGYTF. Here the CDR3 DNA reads TGTGCCAGCTCACCCCTGACAGGGGGCGCGGGGGGCTACACCTTC.

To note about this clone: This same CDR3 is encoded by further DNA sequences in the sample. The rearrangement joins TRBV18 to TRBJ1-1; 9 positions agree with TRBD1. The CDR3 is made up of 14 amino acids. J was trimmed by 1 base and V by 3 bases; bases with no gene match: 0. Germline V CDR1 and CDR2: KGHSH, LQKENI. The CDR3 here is CASSPGQGNTEAFF. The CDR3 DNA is TGTGCCAGCTCACCGGGACAGGGGAACACTGAAGCTTTCTTT.

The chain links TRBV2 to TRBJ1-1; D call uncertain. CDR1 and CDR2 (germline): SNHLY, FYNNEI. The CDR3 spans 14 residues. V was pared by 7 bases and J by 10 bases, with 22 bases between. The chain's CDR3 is CASMAPRHGPAAFF. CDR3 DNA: TGTGCCAGCATGGCCCCCCGACACGGCCCCGCAGCTTTCTTT.

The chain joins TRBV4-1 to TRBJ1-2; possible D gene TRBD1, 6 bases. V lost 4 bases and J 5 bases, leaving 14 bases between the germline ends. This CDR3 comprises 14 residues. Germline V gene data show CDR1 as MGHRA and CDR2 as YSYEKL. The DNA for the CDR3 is TGCGCCAGCAGCCCGACAGGTAATGTGTATGGCTACACCTTC. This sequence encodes CASSPTGNVYGYTF.

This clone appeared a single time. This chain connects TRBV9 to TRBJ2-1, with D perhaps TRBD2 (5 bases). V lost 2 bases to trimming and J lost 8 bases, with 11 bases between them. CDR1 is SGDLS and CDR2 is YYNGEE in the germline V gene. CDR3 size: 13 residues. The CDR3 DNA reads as TGTGCCAGCAGCGTTTCTCTAGCCGATGAGCAGTTCTTC. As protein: CASSVSLADEQFF.

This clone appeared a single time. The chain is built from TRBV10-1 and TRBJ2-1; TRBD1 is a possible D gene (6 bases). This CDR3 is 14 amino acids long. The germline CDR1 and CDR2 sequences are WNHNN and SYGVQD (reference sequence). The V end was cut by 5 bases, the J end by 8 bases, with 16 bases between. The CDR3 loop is CASSPMGALHEQFF. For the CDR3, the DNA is TGCGCCAGCAGTCCGATGGGGGCCTTGCATGAGCAGTTCTTC.

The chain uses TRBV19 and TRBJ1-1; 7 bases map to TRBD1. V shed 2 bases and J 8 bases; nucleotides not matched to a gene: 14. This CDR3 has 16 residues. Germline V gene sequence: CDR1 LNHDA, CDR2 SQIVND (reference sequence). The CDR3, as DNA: TGTGCCAGTAGTATAATGCGGGACAGAGCCTTTCCCGAAGCTTTCTTT. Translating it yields CASSIMRDRAFPEAFF.

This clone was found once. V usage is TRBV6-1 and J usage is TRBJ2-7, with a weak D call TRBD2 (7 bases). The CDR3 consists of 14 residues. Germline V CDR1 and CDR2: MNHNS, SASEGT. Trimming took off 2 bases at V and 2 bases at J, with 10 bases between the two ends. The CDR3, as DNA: TGTGCCAGCAGTGAAAGAGGGGGGGCCTACGAGCAGTACTTC. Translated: CASSERGGAYEQYF.